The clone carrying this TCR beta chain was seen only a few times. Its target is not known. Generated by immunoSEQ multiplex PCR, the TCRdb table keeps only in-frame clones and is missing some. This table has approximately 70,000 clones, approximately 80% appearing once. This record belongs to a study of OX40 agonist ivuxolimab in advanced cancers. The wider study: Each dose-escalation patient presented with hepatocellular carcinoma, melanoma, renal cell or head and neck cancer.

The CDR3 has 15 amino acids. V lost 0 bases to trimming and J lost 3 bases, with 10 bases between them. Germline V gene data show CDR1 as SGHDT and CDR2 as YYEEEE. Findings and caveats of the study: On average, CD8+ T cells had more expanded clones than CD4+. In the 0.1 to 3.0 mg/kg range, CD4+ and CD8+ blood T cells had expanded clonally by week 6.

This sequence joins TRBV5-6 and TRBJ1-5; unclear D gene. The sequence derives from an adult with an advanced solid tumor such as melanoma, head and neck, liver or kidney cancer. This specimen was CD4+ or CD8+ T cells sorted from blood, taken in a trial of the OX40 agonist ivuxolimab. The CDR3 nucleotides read TGTGCCAGCAGCTTGGACCGGCAGGACAATCAGCCCCAGCATTTT. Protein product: CASSLDRQDNQPQHF.